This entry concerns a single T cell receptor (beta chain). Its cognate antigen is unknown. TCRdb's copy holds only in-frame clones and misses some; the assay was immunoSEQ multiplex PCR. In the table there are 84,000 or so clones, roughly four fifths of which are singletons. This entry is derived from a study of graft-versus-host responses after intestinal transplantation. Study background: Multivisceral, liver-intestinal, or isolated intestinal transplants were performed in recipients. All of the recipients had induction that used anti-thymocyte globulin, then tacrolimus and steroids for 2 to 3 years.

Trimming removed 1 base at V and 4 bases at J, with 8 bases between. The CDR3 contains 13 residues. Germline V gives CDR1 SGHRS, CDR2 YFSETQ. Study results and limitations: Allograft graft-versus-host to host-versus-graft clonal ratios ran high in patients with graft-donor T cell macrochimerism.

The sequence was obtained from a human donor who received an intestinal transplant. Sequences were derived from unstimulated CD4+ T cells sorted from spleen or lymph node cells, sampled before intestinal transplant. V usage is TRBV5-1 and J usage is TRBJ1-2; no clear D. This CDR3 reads CASSLRTGYGYTF. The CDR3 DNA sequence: TGCGCCAGCAGCTTGCGTACTGGCTATGGCTACACCTTC. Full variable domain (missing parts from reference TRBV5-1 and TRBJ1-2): KAGVTQTPRYLIKTRGQQVTLSCSPISGHRSVSWYQQTPGQGLQFLFEYFSETQRNKGNFPGRFSGRQFSNSRSEMNVSTLELGDSALYLCASSLRTGYGYTFGSGTRLTVV.